This T cell receptor beta chain was identified in a study of persistence of HIV-infected CD4 T cells (dated by TCRdb to 2020 to 2022). Some background on the complete study: The median time the participants had spent on suppressive ART was 7 to 9 years. Apart from a couple of participants who underwent leukapheresis at a single time point, peripheral blood samples of up to 180 mL were collected from participants at multiple time points. CMV- and HIV-1 Gag-responding CD4+ T cells were isolated from ART-treated individuals so that antigen-driven clonal expansion of HIV-1-infected cells could be examined. The clonality of all cells in each sorted population was measured by TCRbeta sequencing, and the clonality of infected cells was measured by proviral sequencing. For the TCR cluster analysis across participants, 8 participants were included for CMV and about 7 participants for Gag. General findings and caveats noted by the study authors: Enrichment of degenerate expanded CDR3beta sequences was found in antigen-responding cells, suggesting convergent selection of CD4+ responses to CMV and Gag. A correlation was observed between TCR oligoclonality and proviral oligoclonality within the same sorted populations. Only a small number of individuals took part in the study, and the range of antigens tested was limited. Bulk TCR analyses could not be restricted to the rare CMV-responding cells that actually carried HIV-1 proviruses. TCRbeta richness in CMV- and Gag-responding cells was significantly lower than in anti-CD3/anti-CD28-responding cells; CMV-responding cells had higher oligoclonality than CD3/CD28-stimulated and Gag-responding cells.

The cysteine opens and the phenylalanine closes a CDR3 of 18 amino acids. The entry retains the CDR3 DNA only, 54 bases that are in frame from base 1. CDR1 and CDR2 were assigned from the germline V gene (reference sequence) as SEHNR and FQNEAQ. The V end gives up 5 bases and the J end 5 bases, leaving 12 bases in the junction not matched to a gene. The sample's treatment or condition, from its label and the paper: suppressive antiretroviral therapy. A pool of overlapping HIV-1 Gag 15-mer peptides was used at roughly 0.95 ug per peptide per mL for cell stimulation. CD4+ T cells that responded were sorted based on upregulation of both CD40 ligand and CD69. HIV-1-infected adults in whom suppressive ART had been started during chronic infection were enrolled as participants. Participants had undetectable plasma HIV-1 RNA below 50 copies/mL for at least 4 years. To be included, participants needed a CD4+ T cell count above 400 cells/uL and a positive CMV serology. Before stimulation, PBMCs were isolated using density centrifugation and then depleted of CD8+ T cells. For less than 20 hours, CD8-depleted PBMCs were stimulated with anti-CD28/CD49d costimulation, a CD40-blocking antibody, and enfuvirtide, which was added to prevent new infections. Cells were sorted on a Beckman Coulter MoFlo Legacy or XDP sorter, with propidium iodide excluding dead cells. Genomic DNA was extracted with the QIAamp DNA Mini Kit for samples above one million cells, otherwise with the Quick-DNA Microprep Kit.

TCRbeta repertoires were sequenced from genomic DNA with the immunoSEQ hsTCRB assay version 4 in survey mode. Genomic DNA was diluted to about 9.9 ng/uL, and up to 1 ug per sample was used for TCRbeta sequencing. Regarding the original processing steps: ImmunoSeq Analyzer 3.0 was used for analysis of TCRbeta data, and diversity was computed on productive nucleotide rearrangements. Using the Immunarch R package, the improved Chao index served to estimate lower-bound TCR diversity and the Gini coefficient served to estimate clonality. Different nucleotide rearrangements encoding the same CDR3beta amino acid sequence were treated as distinct clonotypes. TCRbeta sequences significantly enriched in antigen-responding cells relative to anti-CD3/anti-CD28-activated cells were identified by differential abundance analysis. Using predicted peptide-MHC specificity as the basis, GLIPH2 grouped TCRs into clusters, both for each participant individually and for the merged data sets that combined participants. The table was pulled from immuneACCESS by TCRdb, which kept in-frame rearrangements only. Such tables lose some clones; where checked, under half of the loss comes from unresolved V genes, and the rest has no known cause. That table is the source of V, J and clone size, and D and trimming were worked out from the DNA. This sample has more than 30,000 clones in its table, and 70% of those were observed once. The ten largest clones represent roughly 1.4% of the sample.

Regarding this clone: No cognate antigen has been identified for it. Base qualities were left out, and no much larger clone turns up one base away.

The TCR sequence derives from an adult man with HIV who was CMV-seropositive. In this chain, TRBV7-9 is recombined with TRBJ1-4, with 12 bases in between that match TRBD1. The sample here was CD4+ T cells sorted from PBMCs after approximately 20-hour stimulation, taken from a patient who received antiretroviral therapy. The cell subset or site label for this specimen denotes: CD40L+CD69+ CD4 T cells responding to HIV-1 Gag peptides. The encoded CDR3 is CASSVGTGGQQVNEKLFF. The DNA reads TGTGCCAGCAGCGTCGGGACAGGGGGCCAGCAAGTAAATGAAAAACTGTTTTTT.